The clone carrying this T cell receptor beta chain was seen repeatedly, ten times or more. TCRdb analysed the RT-PCR reads with MiXCR anew, one entry per CDR3 protein. The sample contains about 570,000 distinct CDR3 sequences, 11% of which appear only once. This record comes from a study of response to subunit inactivated influenza vaccine. Germline V gives CDR1 LGHNA, CDR2 YSLEER. CDR3 length: 15 residues. V lost 0 bases to trimming and J lost 1 base, with 7 bases between them. Separately, the same data were catalogued under a study of T cells expressing NK-cell markers. That report notes: It was by 5'RACE template switching with UMIs that TCR beta cDNA was made. Sorted CD3+CD56-NKG2C+, CD3+CD56+NKG2C+ and CD3+CD56+NKG2C- T cells supplied the TCR beta repertoires. The study sequenced eight donors, seven HCMV-seropositive and one seronegative. Each of 6 or 7 donors carried dominant NKG2C+ clonotypes accounting for about 1.0-8% of CD8+ T cells.

The sequence derives from a man between 45 and 60 years old who received an inactivated influenza vaccine. The rearrangement links TRBV4-3 to TRBJ1-3; D gene unclear. Here the sequenced sample was PBMCs from blood, taken on the day of vaccination. The CDR3 sequence: CASSQDWSSGNTIYF. In DNA, the CDR3 is TGCGCCAGCAGCCAAGACTGGAGTTCTGGAAACACCATATATTTT.